This entry lists 17 T cell receptor beta chains sequenced from one sample in a study of naive and memory T cell subsets. An equimolar mix of two oligonucleotides served as the beta constant-region primer for TRBC1 and TRBC2. MiXCR was run by TCRdb on the UMI-ligation and nested PCR reads, yielding one entry per CDR3 protein. The table records around 90,000 distinct CDR3 sequences, 7% of them present only once. Material for sequencing was central memory CD4+ T cells from blood. These receptor sequences come from a human donor in good health.

The chain links TRBV20-1 to TRBJ2-1; 7 bases fit TRBD2. CDR1 and CDR2 (germline): DFQATT, SNEGSKA (reference sequence). J lost 5 bases, V lost 3 bases, and 10 bases had no gene match. The CDR3 runs to 15 residues. The CDR3 DNA sequence: TGCAGTGCTAGTCAAGGGGTTGGGGGGGACAATGAGCAGTTCTTC. Translation: CSASQGVGGDNEQFF.

With respect to this clonotype: This may be a read error: a much more frequent sequence differs by one nucleotide. The gene calls are TRBV7-2 and TRBJ1-1, with D unresolved. Germline V gene data show CDR1 as SGHTA and CDR2 as FQGNSA. CDR3 size: 11 residues. The DNA of the CDR3 is TGTGCCAACAGCCCCAAGAGGGAAGCTTTCTTT. Amino acids: CANSPKREAFF.

This clonotype was seen at least ten times. The chain links TRBV6-5 to TRBJ1-3; no clear D. V lost 0 bases to trimming and J lost 0 bases, with 9 bases between them. Germline CDR1 MNHEY, CDR2 SVGAGI. The CDR3 has 16 residues. CDR3 sequence (DNA): TGTGCCAGCAGTTACTCTCAACGATTCTCTGGAAACACCATATATTTT. It codes for CASSYSQRFSGNTIYF.

This clonotype was recorded at least ten times. V is TRBV18 and J is TRBJ1-5, with a possible D match to TRBD1 (5 bases). Germline V CDR1 and CDR2: KGHSH, LQKENI. This CDR3 is 13 amino acids long. V gave up 3 bases and J gave up 6 bases, with 9 bases separating them. The CDR3 reads CASSPSGGQPQHF. For the CDR3, the DNA is TGTGCCAGCTCACCGTCCGGGGGTCAGCCCCAGCATTTT.

This clonotype was seen at least ten times. The chain is built from TRBV29-1 and TRBJ1-2, with D tentatively TRBD1 (5 bases). V lost 4 bases, J lost 7 bases, and 13 bases lay in between. The CDR3 spans 12 residues. The germline V gene encodes CDR1 SQVTM and CDR2 ANQGSEA. DNA of the CDR3: TGCAGCGTTGGCTCCCGACAGATTGGCTACACCTTC. It is translated as CSVGSRQIGYTF.

V usage is TRBV6-5 and J usage is TRBJ1-3; 8 bases agree with TRBD1. Germline CDR1 reads MNHEY; CDR2 reads SVGAGI. The J segment lost 3 bases and the V segment lost 6 bases, leaving 10 bases of the junction unmatched. The CDR3 sequence is 16 residues long. This CDR3 reads CASRRTGPGRGNTIYF. The CDR3 bases are TGTGCCAGCAGGAGGACAGGGCCCGGCCGTGGAAACACCATATATTTT.

This clonotype was counted at least ten times. This chain connects TRBV7-2 to TRBJ1-4, with a tentative D call TRBD1 (6 bases). Trimming shortened V by 4 bases and J by 7 bases, and 19 bases separated the two germline ends. The CDR3 loop spans 16 amino acids. Per the germline V gene, CDR1 is SGHTA and CDR2 is FQGNSA. CDR3 bases: TGTGCCAGCAGCTCAACGTCTACCAGGGGCCGTGAAAAACTGTTTTTT. It translates to CASSSTSTRGREKLFF.

Ten or more counts support this clonotype. The gene calls are TRBV12-3 or TRBV12-4 and TRBJ2-7; D is perhaps TRBD1 (5 bases). This CDR3 contains 12 residues. The ends were cut back, 3 bases at V and 9 bases at J, with 12 bases in the middle. The CDR3 is CASSFRQGAQYF. The CDR3, as DNA: TGTGCCAGCAGTTTCCGGCAGGGTGCGCAGTACTTC.

This clonotype was observed many times. V and J are TRBV20-1 and TRBJ2-3; 9 bases are a match to TRBD1. Germline V gives CDR1 DFQATT, CDR2 SNEGSKA (reference sequence). The V segment lost 3 bases and the J segment 2 bases; nucleotides outside the gene matches: 6. The CDR3 runs 15 residues. In DNA, the CDR3 is TGCAGTGCTAGGGGAGGACAGGGGACCACAGATACGCAGTATTTT. It translates to CSARGGQGTTDTQYF.

Concerning this clonotype itself: With a much larger clone just one base away, this may be a read error. V and J are TRBV5-4 and TRBJ1-6; tentatively, D is TRBD1 (6 bases). Germline-derived CDR1 and CDR2 are SGHNT and YYREEE (reference sequence). The V and J ends lost 1 base and 8 bases respectively, with 10 bases between them. This CDR3 spans 14 amino acids. Written as DNA, the CDR3 is TGTGCCAGCAGCTTGACAGGGATGTATTCACCCCTCCACTTT. Protein product: CASSLTGMYSPLHF.

This clonotype was counted a few times. The gene calls are TRBV7-8 and TRBJ2-7; 7 bases are shared with TRBD1. Germline V CDR1 and CDR2: SGHVS, FQNEAQ. The CDR3 covers 14 residues. J lost 4 bases, V lost 4 bases, and 7 bases had no gene match. The CDR3 loop reads CASSSKQGLYEQYF. CDR3 DNA sequence: TGTGCCAGCAGCTCGAAACAGGGGTTGTACGAGCAGTACTTC.

The chain is built from TRBV5-6 and TRBJ1-1, with D possibly matching TRBD1 (5 bases). Trimming pared 1 base from V and 6 bases from J, leaving 10 bases between. CDR1 is SGHDT and CDR2 is YYEEEE in the germline V gene. CDR3 length: 13 amino acids. In DNA form, the CDR3 reads TGTGCCAGCAGCTTGTACCGGGGGGCTGAAGCTTTCTTT. Translating gives CASSLYRGAEAFF.

The genes are TRBV7-2 and TRBJ2-3, with unresolved D. Trimming pared 3 bases from V and 2 bases from J, leaving 15 bases between. The CDR3 has 16 amino acids. Germline V CDR1 and CDR2: SGHTA, FQGNSA. The DNA for the CDR3 is TGTGCCAGCAGCTTTTCGAGGCTCGGTAACACAGATACGCAGTATTTT. Translating it yields CASSFSRLGNTDTQYF.

The chain joins TRBV6-2 or TRBV6-3 to TRBJ2-7; D perhaps matches TRBD1 (6 bases). Germline CDR1 reads MNHEY; CDR2 reads SVGEGT. Trimming shortened V by 6 bases and J by 6 bases, and 9 bases separated the two germline ends. There are 11 residues in the CDR3. The CDR3 loop is CASSHRVEQYF. CDR3 coding DNA: TGTGCCAGCAGCCACAGGGTCGAGCAGTACTTC.

This clonotype was picked up a small number of times. This chain uses TRBV20-1 with TRBJ1-2; 7 positions agree with TRBD1. V was clipped by 5 bases and J by 5 bases; unmatched bases: 11. CDR3 length equals 14 residues. The germline CDR1 and CDR2 sequences are DFQATT and SNEGSKA (reference sequence). CDR3 residues: CSAPSGQQGYGYTF. CDR3 in DNA: TGCAGTGCTCCCTCGGGACAGCAGGGGTATGGCTACACCTTC.

The sample holds a few counts of this clonotype. Written as DNA, the CDR3 is TGTGCCAGCAGTGCGGACAGGGGGCCCTACGAGCAGTACTTC. Amino acids: CASSADRGPYEQYF. The chain carries TRBV27 and TRBJ2-7, with TRBD1 matching over 11 bases. Germline loops: CDR1 MNHEY, CDR2 SMNVEV (reference sequence). CDR3 length equals 14 residues. V dropped 5 bases and J dropped 2; count of bases not matched to a gene: 2.

This clonotype came up a few times. The chain's CDR3 is CASSPRTGLNTEAFF. The CDR3 DNA reads as TGTGCCAGCAGCCCAAGGACAGGCTTGAACACTGAAGCTTTCTTT. The chain employs TRBV6-2 or TRBV6-3 and TRBJ1-1; 7 bases agree with TRBD1. CDR3 length: 15 amino acids. In germline, CDR1 is MNHEY, CDR2 SVGEGT. The V gene end was trimmed by 6 bases and the J gene end by 0 bases; junction bases not matched to a gene: 7.